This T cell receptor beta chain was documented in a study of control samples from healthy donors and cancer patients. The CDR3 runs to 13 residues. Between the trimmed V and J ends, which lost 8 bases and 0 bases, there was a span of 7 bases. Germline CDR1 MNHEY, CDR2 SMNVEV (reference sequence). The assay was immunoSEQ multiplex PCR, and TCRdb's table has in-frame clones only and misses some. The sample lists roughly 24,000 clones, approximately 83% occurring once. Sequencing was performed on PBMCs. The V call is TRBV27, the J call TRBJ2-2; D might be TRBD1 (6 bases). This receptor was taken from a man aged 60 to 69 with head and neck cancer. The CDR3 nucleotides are TGTGCCAGCCGGGACACGAACACCGGGGAGCTGTTTTTT. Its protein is CASRDTNTGELFF.